This TCR beta chain was captured by sequencing in a study of early T cells in non-severe SARS-CoV-2 infection. The overall study: The authors sequenced bulk RNA from unsorted whole blood, leaving chains unpaired. Whole-study results and caveats: VDJdb matches were skewed toward anti-spike CD8 T cell responses.

A word on this clonotype: Its specificity is not known.

Researchers tagged individual cDNA molecules with unique molecular identifiers. TCRdb independently ran MiXCR on the 5' RACE reads; one entry per CDR3 protein. The table lists around 53,000 distinct CDR3 sequences, 12% of them singletons. V lost 3 bases and J lost 3, with 12 bases in between. There are 14 residues in the CDR3. The clonotype was recovered from an adult who was a healthcare worker with PCR-confirmed SARS-CoV-2 infection or an uninfected control (not recorded which). The sequencing here drew on whole blood, taken at baseline. This chain uses TRBV12-3 or TRBV12-4 with TRBJ2-7; D remains ambiguous. CDR3 amino acids: CASSLYGQDYEQYF. Here the CDR3 DNA reads TGTGCCAGCAGTTTGTACGGCCAGGACTACGAGCAGTACTTC.